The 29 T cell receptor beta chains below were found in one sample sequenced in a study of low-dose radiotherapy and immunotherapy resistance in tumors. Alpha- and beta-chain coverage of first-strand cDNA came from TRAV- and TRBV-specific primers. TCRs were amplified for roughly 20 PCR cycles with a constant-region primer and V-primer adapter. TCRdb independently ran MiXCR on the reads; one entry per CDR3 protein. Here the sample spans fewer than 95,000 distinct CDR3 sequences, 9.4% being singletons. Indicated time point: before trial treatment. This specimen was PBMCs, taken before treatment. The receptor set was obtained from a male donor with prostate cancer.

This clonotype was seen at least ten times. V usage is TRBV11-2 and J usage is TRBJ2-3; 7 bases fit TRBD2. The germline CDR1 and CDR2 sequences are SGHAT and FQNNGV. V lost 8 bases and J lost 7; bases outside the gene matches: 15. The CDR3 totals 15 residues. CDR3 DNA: TGTGCCAGCCGGGGGTGGGAGGGCCTTGACAATACGCAGTATTTT. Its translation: CASRGWEGLDNTQYF.

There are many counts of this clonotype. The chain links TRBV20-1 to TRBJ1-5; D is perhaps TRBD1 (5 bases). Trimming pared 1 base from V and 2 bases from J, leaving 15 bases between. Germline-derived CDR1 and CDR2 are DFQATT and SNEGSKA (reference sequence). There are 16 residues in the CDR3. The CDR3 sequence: CSARAWAGKGNQPQHF. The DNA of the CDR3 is TGCAGTGCTAGAGCCTGGGCAGGGAAGGGCAATCAGCCCCAGCATTTT.

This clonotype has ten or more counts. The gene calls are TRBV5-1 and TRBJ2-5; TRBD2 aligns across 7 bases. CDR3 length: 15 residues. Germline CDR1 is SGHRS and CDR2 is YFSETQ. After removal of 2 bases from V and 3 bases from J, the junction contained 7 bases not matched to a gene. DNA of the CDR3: TGCGCCAGCAGCTTTCGATCGGGGGGAGAAGAGACCCAGTACTTC. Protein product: CASSFRSGGEETQYF.

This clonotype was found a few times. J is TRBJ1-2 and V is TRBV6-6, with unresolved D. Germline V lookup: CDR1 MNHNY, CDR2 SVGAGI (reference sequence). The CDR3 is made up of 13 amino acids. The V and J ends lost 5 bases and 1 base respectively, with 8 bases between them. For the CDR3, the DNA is TGTGCCAGCAGTACGGATGATAACTATGGCTACACCTTC. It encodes CASSTDDNYGYTF.

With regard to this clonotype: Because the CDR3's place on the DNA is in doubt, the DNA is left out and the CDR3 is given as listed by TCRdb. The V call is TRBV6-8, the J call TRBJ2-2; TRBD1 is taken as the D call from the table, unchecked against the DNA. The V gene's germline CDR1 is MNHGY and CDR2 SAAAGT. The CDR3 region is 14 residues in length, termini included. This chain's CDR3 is CAAVGQGTPGSCFF.

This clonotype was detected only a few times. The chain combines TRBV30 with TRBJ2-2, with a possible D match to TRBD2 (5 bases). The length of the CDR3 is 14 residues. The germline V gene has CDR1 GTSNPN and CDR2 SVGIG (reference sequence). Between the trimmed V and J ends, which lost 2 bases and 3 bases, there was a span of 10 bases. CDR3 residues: CAWSRVAHTGELFF. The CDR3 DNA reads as TGTGCCTGGAGTAGAGTAGCGCACACCGGGGAGCTGTTTTTT.

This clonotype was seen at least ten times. CDR3 protein: CASSTGDRDYEQYF. CDR3 DNA: TGTGCCAGTAGTACGGGGGACAGGGACTACGAGCAGTACTTC. The rearrangement uses TRBV19 and TRBJ2-7; the match to TRBD1 covers 9 bases. Germline CDR1 reads LNHDA; CDR2 reads SQIVND (reference sequence). This CDR3 is built from 14 residues. Trimming at V came to 4 bases and at J to 3 bases, leaving 4 bases not matched to a gene.

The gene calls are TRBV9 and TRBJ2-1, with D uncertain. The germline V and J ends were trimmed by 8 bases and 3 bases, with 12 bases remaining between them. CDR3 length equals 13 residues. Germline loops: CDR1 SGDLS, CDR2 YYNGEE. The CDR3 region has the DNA TGTGCCAGGACCGATATTAACTACAATGAGCAGTTCTTC. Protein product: CARTDINYNEQFF.

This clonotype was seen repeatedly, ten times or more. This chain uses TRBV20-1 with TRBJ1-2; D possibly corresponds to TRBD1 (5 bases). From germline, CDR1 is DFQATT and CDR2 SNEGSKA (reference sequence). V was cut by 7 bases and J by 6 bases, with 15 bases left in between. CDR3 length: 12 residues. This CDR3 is CSGFRAEDGYTF. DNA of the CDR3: TGCAGTGGATTCAGGGCCGAAGATGGCTACACCTTC.

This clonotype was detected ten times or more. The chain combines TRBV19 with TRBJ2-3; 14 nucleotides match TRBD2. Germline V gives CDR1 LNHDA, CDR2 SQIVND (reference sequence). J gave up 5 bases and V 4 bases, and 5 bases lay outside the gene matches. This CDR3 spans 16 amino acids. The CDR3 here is CASSTTGTSGRDTQYF. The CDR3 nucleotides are TGTGCCAGTAGTACAACCGGGACTAGCGGGAGAGATACGCAGTATTTT.

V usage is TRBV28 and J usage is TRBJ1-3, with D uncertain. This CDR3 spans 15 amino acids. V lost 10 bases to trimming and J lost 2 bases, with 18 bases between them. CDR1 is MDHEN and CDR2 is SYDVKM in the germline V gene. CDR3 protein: CATSAPGLAGNTIYF. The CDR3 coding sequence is TGTGCCACTTCGGCTCCGGGCTTAGCTGGAAACACCATATATTTT.

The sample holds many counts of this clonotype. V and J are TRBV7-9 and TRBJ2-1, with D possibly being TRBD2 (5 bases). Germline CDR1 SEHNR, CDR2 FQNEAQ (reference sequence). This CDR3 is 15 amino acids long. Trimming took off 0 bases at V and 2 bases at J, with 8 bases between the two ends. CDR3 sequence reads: CASSLAGVTYNEQFF. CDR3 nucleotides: TGTGCCAGCAGCTTAGCGGGAGTAACCTACAATGAGCAGTTCTTC.

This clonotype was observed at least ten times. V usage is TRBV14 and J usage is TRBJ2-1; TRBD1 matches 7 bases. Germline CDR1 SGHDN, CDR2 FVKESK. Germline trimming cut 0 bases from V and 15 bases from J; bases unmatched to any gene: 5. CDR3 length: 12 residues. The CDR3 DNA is TGTGCCAGCAGCCAAGATGTGGGACAGCGGTTCTTC. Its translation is CASSQDVGQRFF.

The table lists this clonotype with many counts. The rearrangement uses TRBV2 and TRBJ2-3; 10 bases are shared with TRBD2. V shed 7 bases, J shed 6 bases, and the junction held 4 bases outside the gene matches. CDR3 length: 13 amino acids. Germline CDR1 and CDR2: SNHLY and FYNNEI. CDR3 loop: CASTQGLADTQYF. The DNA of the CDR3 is TGTGCCAGCACCCAGGGACTAGCGGATACGCAGTATTTT.

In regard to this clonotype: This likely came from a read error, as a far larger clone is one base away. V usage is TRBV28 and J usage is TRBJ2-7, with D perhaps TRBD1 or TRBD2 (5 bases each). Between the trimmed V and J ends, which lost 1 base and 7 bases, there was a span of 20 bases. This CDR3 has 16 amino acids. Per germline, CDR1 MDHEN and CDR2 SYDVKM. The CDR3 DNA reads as TGTGCCAGCAGTTTATCGCAGGGCCGGGGTTACAATGAGCAGTACTTC. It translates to CASSLSQGRGYNEQYF.

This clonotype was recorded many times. CDR3 residues: CASSLQQSNQPQHF. In DNA, the CDR3 is TGTGCCAGCAGTTTACAGCAGAGCAATCAGCCCCAGCATTTT. The chain employs TRBV28 and TRBJ1-5, with D unclear. CDR3 size: 14 residues. The germline V gene encodes CDR1 MDHEN and CDR2 SYDVKM. V dropped 2 bases and J dropped 1 base, with 6 bases sitting between them.

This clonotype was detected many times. The CDR3 nucleotides are TGTGCCACCAGCAGAGATCTGGCTGCCCAAGAGACCCAGTACTTC. Translation: CATSRDLAAQETQYF. V gene TRBV15 combines with J gene TRBJ2-5; D uncertain. V was clipped by 0 bases and J by 1 base, with 9 bases between them. Germline V lookup: CDR1 LNHNV, CDR2 YYDKDF (reference sequence). The CDR3 totals 15 residues.

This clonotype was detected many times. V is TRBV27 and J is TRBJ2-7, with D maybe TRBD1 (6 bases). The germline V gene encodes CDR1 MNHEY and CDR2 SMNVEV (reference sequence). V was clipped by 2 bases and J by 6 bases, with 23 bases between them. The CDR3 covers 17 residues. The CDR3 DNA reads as TGTGCCAGCAGTTTAAGGTTTAGCGCCAGGGGTGTTGGCGAGCAGTACTTC. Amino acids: CASSLRFSARGVGEQYF.

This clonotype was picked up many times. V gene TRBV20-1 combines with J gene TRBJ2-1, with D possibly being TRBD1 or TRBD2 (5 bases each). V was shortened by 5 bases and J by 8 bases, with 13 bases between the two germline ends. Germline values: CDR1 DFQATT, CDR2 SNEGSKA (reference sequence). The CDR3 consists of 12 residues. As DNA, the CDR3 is TGCAGTGCTCGGGGACGTCGAGATGAGCAGTTCTTC. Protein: CSARGRRDEQFF.

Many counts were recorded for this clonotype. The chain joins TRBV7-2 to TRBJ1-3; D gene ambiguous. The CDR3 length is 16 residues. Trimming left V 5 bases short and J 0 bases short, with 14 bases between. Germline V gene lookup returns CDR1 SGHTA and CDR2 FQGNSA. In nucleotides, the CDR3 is TGTGCCAGCAGCCCCGCCGAGACCGACTCTGGAAACACCATATATTTT. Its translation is CASSPAETDSGNTIYF.

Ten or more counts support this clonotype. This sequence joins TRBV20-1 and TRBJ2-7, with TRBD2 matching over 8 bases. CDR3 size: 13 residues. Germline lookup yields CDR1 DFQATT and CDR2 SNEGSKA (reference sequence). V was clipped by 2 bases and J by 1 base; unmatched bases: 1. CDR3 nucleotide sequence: TGCAGTGCTAGACTAGCGGGTTCCTACGAGCAGTACTTC. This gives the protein CSARLAGSYEQYF.

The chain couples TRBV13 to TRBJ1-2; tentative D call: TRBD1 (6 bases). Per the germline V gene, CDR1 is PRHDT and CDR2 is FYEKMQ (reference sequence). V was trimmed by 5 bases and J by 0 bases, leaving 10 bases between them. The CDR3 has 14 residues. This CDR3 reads CASSIYRANYGYTF. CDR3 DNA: TGTGCCAGCAGCATCTACAGGGCTAACTATGGCTACACCTTC.

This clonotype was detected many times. The CDR3 sequence: CASSASWGWEQYF. CDR3 coding DNA: TGTGCCAGCAGCGCTAGCTGGGGTTGGGAGCAGTACTTC. The gene calls are TRBV7-7 and TRBJ2-7; a weak D match, TRBD2 (5 bases). CDR1 is SSHAT and CDR2 is FNYEAQ in the germline V gene (reference sequence). V was cut by 5 bases and J by 7 bases, with 15 bases left in between. The CDR3 totals 13 residues.

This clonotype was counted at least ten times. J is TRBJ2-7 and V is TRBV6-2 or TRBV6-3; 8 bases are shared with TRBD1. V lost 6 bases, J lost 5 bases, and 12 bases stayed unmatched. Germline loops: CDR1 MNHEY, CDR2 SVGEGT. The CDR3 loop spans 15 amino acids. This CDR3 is CASRTDYGQGDEQYF. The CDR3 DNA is TGTGCCAGCAGGACAGACTACGGACAGGGAGACGAGCAGTACTTC.

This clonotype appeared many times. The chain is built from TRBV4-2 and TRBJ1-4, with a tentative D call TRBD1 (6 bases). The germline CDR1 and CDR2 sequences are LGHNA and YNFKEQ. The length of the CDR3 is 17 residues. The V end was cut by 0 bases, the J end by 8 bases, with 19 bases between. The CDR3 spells CASSQELTGLLREKLFF. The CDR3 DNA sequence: TGTGCCAGCAGCCAAGAACTTACAGGGCTCCTTAGGGAAAAACTGTTTTTT.

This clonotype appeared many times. CDR3 sequence reads: CASSAVGTPQETQYF. Written as DNA, the CDR3 is TGTGCCAGCAGCGCCGTGGGGACACCCCAAGAGACCCAGTACTTC. The genes are TRBV9 and TRBJ2-5, with D tentatively TRBD1 (6 bases). V was pared by 3 bases and J by 1 base, with 13 bases between. Germline CDR1 reads SGDLS; CDR2 reads YYNGEE. The CDR3 sequence is 15 residues long.

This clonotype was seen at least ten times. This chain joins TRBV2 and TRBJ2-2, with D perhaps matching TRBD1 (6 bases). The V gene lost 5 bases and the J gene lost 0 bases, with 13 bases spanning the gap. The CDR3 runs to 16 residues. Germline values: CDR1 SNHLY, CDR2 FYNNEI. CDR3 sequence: CASSQTGTPNTGELFF. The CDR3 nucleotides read TGTGCCAGCAGTCAAACCGGGACACCGAACACCGGGGAGCTGTTTTTT.

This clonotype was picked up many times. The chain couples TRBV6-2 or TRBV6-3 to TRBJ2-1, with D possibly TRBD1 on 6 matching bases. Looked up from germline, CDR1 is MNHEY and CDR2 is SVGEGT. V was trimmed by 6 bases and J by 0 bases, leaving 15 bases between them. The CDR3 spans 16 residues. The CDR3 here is CASRTPGQGSYNEQFF. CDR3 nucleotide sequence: TGTGCCAGCAGAACGCCGGGACAAGGCTCCTACAATGAGCAGTTCTTC.

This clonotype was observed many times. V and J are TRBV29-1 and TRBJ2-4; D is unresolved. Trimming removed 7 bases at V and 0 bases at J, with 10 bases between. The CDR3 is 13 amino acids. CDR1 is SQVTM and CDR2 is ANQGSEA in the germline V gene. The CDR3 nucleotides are TGCAGCGGACTCGTACTAGCCAAAAACATTCAGTACTTC. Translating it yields CSGLVLAKNIQYF. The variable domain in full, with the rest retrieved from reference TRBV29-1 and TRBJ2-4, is SAVISQKPSRDICQRGTSLTIQCQVDSQVTMMFWYRQQPGQSLTLIATANQGSEATYESGFVIDKFPISRPNLTFSTLTVSNMSPEDSSIYLCSGLVLAKNIQYFGAGTRLSVL.